A single T cell receptor beta chain is shown here with its context. Antigen unknown. The CDR3 loop spans 15 amino acids. The germline gives CDR1 KGHDR, CDR2 SFDVKD. Trimming left V 4 bases short and J 12 bases short, with 21 bases between. This record comes from a study of T cell responses to AZD1222 COVID-19 vaccine. Repertoires were generated with immunoSEQ multiplex PCR, while TCRdb's copy carries only in-frame clones and drops some. In the table there are about 140,000 clones, 89% of which are singletons. Whole-study results and caveats: It should be noted that donors were predominantly white British and more often female, and clonal diversity was possibly underestimated. Spike-specific TCR breadth and depth rose after two AZD1222 doses. The span of vaccine-associated CD4 TCRs extended across spike, with dominance at 160-218 and 743-854.

The clonotype comes from an adult in good health. Sequencing used peripheral blood, obtained on day 0 of AZD1222 vaccination. The J gene is TRBJ2-1, the V gene TRBV24-1, with D possibly being TRBD2 (5 bases). CDR3 amino acids: CATSDRKTRSGGQFF. CDR3 DNA: TGTGCCACCAGTGACCGTAAAACTAGGTCAGGTGGGCAGTTCTTC.